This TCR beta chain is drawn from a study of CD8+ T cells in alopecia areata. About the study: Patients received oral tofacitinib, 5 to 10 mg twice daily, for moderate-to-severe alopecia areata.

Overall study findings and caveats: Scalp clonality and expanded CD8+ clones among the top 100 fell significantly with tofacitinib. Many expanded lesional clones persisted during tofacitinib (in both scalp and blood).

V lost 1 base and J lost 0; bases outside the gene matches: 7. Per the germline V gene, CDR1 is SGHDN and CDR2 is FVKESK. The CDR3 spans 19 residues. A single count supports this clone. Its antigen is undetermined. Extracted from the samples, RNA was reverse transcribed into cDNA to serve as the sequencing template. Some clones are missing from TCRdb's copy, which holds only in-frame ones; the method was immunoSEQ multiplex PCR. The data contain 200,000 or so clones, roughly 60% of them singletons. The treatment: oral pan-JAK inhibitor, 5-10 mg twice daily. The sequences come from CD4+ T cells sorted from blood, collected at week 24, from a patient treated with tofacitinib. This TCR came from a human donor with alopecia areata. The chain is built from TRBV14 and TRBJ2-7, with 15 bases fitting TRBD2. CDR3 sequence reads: CASSQVSGLAGGLSYEQYF. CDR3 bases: TGTGCCAGCAGCCAAGTATCGGGACTAGCGGGAGGACTCTCCTACGAGCAGTACTTC.